The present TCR beta chain was sequenced within a study of T cells in Graves' hyperthyroidism and ophthalmopathy. The study, taken as a whole, reports: Ophthalmopathy was predicted by the model a median of approximately 6 months ahead of onset.

The hyperthyroidism was newly diagnosed and had lasted under 2 months; the patients were aged 18 to 65. Uncontrolled infections, other autoimmune diseases, pregnancy or lactation led to exclusion of patients. Comments on this clonotype: Its cognate antigen is unknown.

RNA transcripts provided the source from which TCR beta CDR3 regions were amplified. HTBI primers were the set used in a first-round RT-PCR of the TCR CDR3. TCRdb fed the multiplex PCR reads into MiXCR, producing one record per CDR3 protein. The repertoire holds about 350,000 distinct CDR3 sequences, with about a sixth as singletons. The CDR3 spans 15 residues. V lost 0 bases to trimming and J lost 6 bases, with 14 bases between them. The germline gives CDR1 LGHNT, CDR2 FRNRAP. The clonotype was recovered from a woman aged 25 to 39 with Graves' hyperthyroidism that later progressed to Graves' ophthalmopathy. The rearrangement uses TRBV12-5 and TRBJ1-1, with unresolved D. Material for sequencing was blood. The CDR3 sequence is CASGLVRGRFAEAFF. The CDR3 DNA follows: TGTGCTAGTGGTTTGGTACGCGGCAGATTTGCTGAAGCTTTCTTT.